One sample yielded the 16 T cell receptor beta chains listed below, sequenced in a study of beta chain features in type 1 diabetes. Every isolated RNA sample was fully reverse transcribed, so sequencing captured expressed TCRB transcripts. The data were produced by immunoSEQ multiplex PCR, yet TCRdb's version contains in-frame clones alone and is incomplete. The table lists about 360,000 clones, 10% to 15% of them singletons, with about 0.017% in the top ten. The sample was naive CD4+ T cells from blood. These receptors came from a man between 18 and 29 years old in good health.

This clone was detected a few times. CDR3 bases: TGTGCCAGCAGCCCGGGGGAGGGGTCGGGTGAGCAGTACTTC. It specifies CASSPGEGSGEQYF. J is TRBJ2-7 and V is TRBV7-3, with TRBD2 matching over 7 bases. With 5 bases clipped from V and 7 bases from J, the junction kept 11 bases outside the gene matches. Per the germline V gene, CDR1 is SGHTA and CDR2 is FQGTGA. The CDR3 length is 14 residues.

This clone showed up just a few times. This chain joins TRBV19 and TRBJ1-1, with 8 bases matching TRBD1. V was clipped by 3 bases and J by 4 bases; unmatched bases: 7. Germline CDR1 reads LNHDA; CDR2 reads SQIVND (reference sequence). This CDR3 is built from 15 residues. The CDR3 loop is CASSMDRELITEAFF. CDR3 DNA sequence: TGTGCCAGTAGTATGGACAGGGAACTTATCACTGAAGCTTTCTTT.

This rearrangement joins TRBV2 to TRBJ2-7; D possibly corresponds to TRBD2 (5 bases). Germline CDR1 SNHLY, CDR2 FYNNEI. The CDR3 length is 13 residues. Trimming pared 6 bases from V and 7 bases from J, leaving 16 bases between. The CDR3 coding sequence is TGTGCCAGCAGACCGACTCCCGAGGGTGAGCAGTACTTC. Encoded protein: CASRPTPEGEQYF.

This chain links TRBV25-1 with TRBJ2-7; 8 positions agree with TRBD1. The germline gives CDR1 MGHDK, CDR2 SYGVNS. The V segment lost 2 bases and the J segment 7 bases; nucleotides outside the gene matches: 7. This CDR3 is 14 amino acids long. In DNA, the CDR3 is TGTGCCAGCAGTGAACAGGGGGCATGGGGGGAGCAGTACTTC. It is translated as CASSEQGAWGEQYF.

This clone has only a few counts. The chain carries TRBV12-5 and TRBJ2-3; 7 bases match TRBD2. The CDR3 is 20 residues long. Trimming at V came to 2 bases and at J to 0 bases, leaving 17 bases not matched to a gene. The germline CDR1 and CDR2 sequences are LGHNT and FRNRAP. The CDR3 DNA reads as TGTGCTAGTGGTTTGTTCTTGAGCGGGAATACCCCGACTAGCACAGATACGCAGTATTTT. Its translation is CASGLFLSGNTPTSTDTQYF.

The CDR3 spells CASSQDYGSGLQYF. The CDR3 coding sequence is TGCGCCAGCAGCCAAGATTATGGATCGGGACTGCAGTACTTC. The chain is built from TRBV4-1 and TRBJ2-4; a possible D gene is TRBD2 (6 bases). V lost 0 bases, J lost 13 bases, and 16 bases lay in between. The germline V gene encodes CDR1 MGHRA and CDR2 YSYEKL. This CDR3 region has 14 residues.

This clone was seen a handful of times. The chain recombines TRBV30 with TRBJ1-6; D is ambiguous. CDR3 size: 12 residues. V lost 4 bases to trimming and J lost 6 bases, with 7 bases between them. CDR1 and CDR2 from the germline V gene are GTSNPN and SVGIG (reference sequence). In DNA form, the CDR3 reads TGTGCCTGGAAACAGCCTAATTCACCCCTCCACTTT. Encoded protein: CAWKQPNSPLHF. Drawing the rest from reference TRBV30 and TRBJ1-6, the complete variable domain is SQTIHQWPATLVQPVGSPLSLECTVEGTSNPNLYWYRQAAGRGLQLLFYSVGIGQISSEVPQNLSASRPQDRQFILSSKKLLLSDSGFYLCAWKQPNSPLHFGNGTRLTVT.

This clone occurred a few times. The CDR3 DNA sequence: TGCGCCAGCAGCTGGGGACTAGCGGGAGAAGATGAGCAGTTCTTC. The encoded protein is CASSWGLAGEDEQFF. The V and J genes are TRBV5-1 and TRBJ2-1, with 14 bases matching TRBD2. Germline CDR1 SGHRS, CDR2 YFSETQ. This CDR3 contains 15 residues. V was pared by 3 bases and J by 8 bases, with 4 bases of the junction left unmatched.

This clone was found a few times. This chain connects TRBV7-2 to TRBJ1-3; D unresolved. Between the trimmed V and J ends, which lost 3 bases and 0 bases, there was a span of 6 bases. The CDR3 extends over 14 amino acids. The germline V gene has CDR1 SGHTA and CDR2 FQGNSA. The CDR3 nucleotides are TGTGCCAGCAGCTTCACAAGCTCTGGAAACACCATATATTTT. Encoded protein: CASSFTSSGNTIYF.

This clone was counted between two and nine times. V gene TRBV9 combines with J gene TRBJ1-6; weak D call: TRBD1 (5 bases). This CDR3 is built from 14 residues. From germline, CDR1 is SGDLS and CDR2 YYNGEE. V was cut by 3 bases and J by 8 bases, with 12 bases left in between. CDR3 bases: TGTGCCAGCAGCGGGGGGGACGTAGATTCACCCCTCCACTTT. Translated: CASSGGDVDSPLHF.

Only a few counts were recorded for this clone. This chain links TRBV7-2 with TRBJ2-5; no clear D gene. This CDR3 has 10 amino acids. The V gene's germline CDR1 is SGHTA and CDR2 FQGNSA. The V and J ends lost 8 bases and 5 bases respectively, with 6 bases between them. CDR3: CASPRETQYF. DNA for the CDR3: TGTGCCAGCCCTCGGGAGACCCAGTACTTC.

This clone was counted between two and nine times. The CDR3 loop reads CASSGGGYSTDTQYF. The DNA of the CDR3 is TGTGCCAGCAGCGGGGGCGGTTATAGCACAGATACGCAGTATTTT. The J gene is TRBJ2-3, the V gene TRBV11-3, with a weak D call TRBD1 (6 bases). CDR1 and CDR2 (germline): SGHNT, YENEEA. The CDR3 runs 15 residues. Trimming stripped 5 bases from V and 0 bases from J, with 12 bases between.

This clone showed up just a few times. The chain couples TRBV19 to TRBJ2-2; D may be TRBD1 (6 bases). CDR3 length: 17 amino acids. CDR1 and CDR2 from the germline V gene are LNHDA and SQIVND (reference sequence). V was pared by 5 bases and J by 1 base, with 17 bases between. The CDR3 loop reads CASSLMRGSRNTGELFF. The CDR3 coding sequence is TGTGCCAGTAGTCTAATGAGGGGGTCCAGGAACACCGGGGAGCTGTTTTTT. Complete variable domain (other parts from reference TRBV19 and TRBJ2-2): DGGITQSPKYLFRKEGQNVTLSCEQNLNHDAMYWYRQDPGQGLRLIYYSQIVNDFQKGDIAEGYSVSREKKESFPLTVTSAQKNPTAFYLCASSLMRGSRNTGELFFGEGSRLTVL.

V and J are TRBV6-5 and TRBJ2-7; TRBD1 matches at 7 bases. The V gene end was trimmed by 2 bases and the J gene end by 2 bases; junction bases not matched to a gene: 3. This CDR3 has 14 amino acids. Germline V CDR1 and CDR2: MNHEY, SVGAGI. CDR3 in DNA: TGTGCCAGCAGTTACCGACAGGGAACCTACGAGCAGTACTTC. It translates to CASSYRQGTYEQYF.

This clone has a handful of counts. The CDR3 DNA sequence: TGTGCCATCACCCTCTGGAGGGCAGGCTTACTGGCCAAAAACATTCAGTACTTC. Protein: CAITLWRAGLLAKNIQYF. The rearrangement links TRBV10-3 to TRBJ2-4, with D perhaps matching TRBD2 (6 bases). V shed 7 bases and J shed 1 base, with 23 bases lying between them. CDR1 is ENHRY and CDR2 is SYGVKD in the germline V gene. The CDR3 covers 18 residues.

This clone showed up just a few times. The rearrangement uses TRBV7-3 and TRBJ2-1; TRBD1 is a possible D gene (6 bases). The CDR3 consists of 13 residues. CDR1 and CDR2 from the germline V gene are SGHTA and FQGTGA. The germline V and J ends were trimmed by 5 bases and 5 bases, with 10 bases remaining between them. The CDR3 is CASSRGSNNEQFF. The CDR3 region has the DNA TGTGCCAGCAGCAGGGGGTCAAACAATGAGCAGTTCTTC.